This T cell receptor beta chain derives from a study of shared clonotypes between healthy human individuals. Study outcomes and limitations: Among a handful of donors, roughly 5% of naive CD4 clonotypes were found in common. Few donors limited the genetic and exposure-history diversity represented.

Concerning this clone: Its antigen is currently unknown.

Healthy adults negative for HIV, lacking recent acute infections or vaccinations, served as donors. CDR3 length: 15 amino acids. CDR1 and CDR2 (germline): MNHEY, SMNVEV (reference sequence). The V and J ends lost 5 bases and 3 bases respectively, with 14 bases between them. Generated by immunoSEQ multiplex PCR, the TCRdb table keeps only in-frame clones and is missing some. The sample shows 2 million to 2.5 million clones, approximately 90% of them seen only once. This TCR came from a young man in good health. Some clones in this sample may be carry-over from other donors' samples. This chain joins TRBV27 and TRBJ2-1, with a tentative D call TRBD1 (6 bases). Specimen: naive CD4+ T cells from PBMCs. Subset given: CD45RA+ positively selected. The CDR3 region is CASSSGGGFYNEQFF. The CDR3, as DNA: TGTGCCAGCAGTAGCGGTGGGGGCTTCTACAATGAGCAGTTCTTC.